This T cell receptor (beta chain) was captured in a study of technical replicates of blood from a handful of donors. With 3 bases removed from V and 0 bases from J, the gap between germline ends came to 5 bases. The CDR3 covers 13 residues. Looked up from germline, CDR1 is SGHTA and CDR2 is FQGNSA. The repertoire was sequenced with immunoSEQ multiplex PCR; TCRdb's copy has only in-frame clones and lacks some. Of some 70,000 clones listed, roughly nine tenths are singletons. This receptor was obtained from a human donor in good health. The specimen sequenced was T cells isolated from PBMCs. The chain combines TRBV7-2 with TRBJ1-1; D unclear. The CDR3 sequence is CASSFYLNTEAFF. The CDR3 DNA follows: TGTGCCAGCAGCTTCTACCTGAACACTGAAGCTTTCTTT.